This T cell receptor beta chain was profiled in a study of CD4+ T cells in melanoma. Notes on the study in general: CD8+ T cell, macrophage and B cell function reportedly correlated with neoantigen-specific CD4+ T cells. Neoantigen-specific CD4+ T cells in melanoma reportedly had diverse differentiation states.

Turning to this clone: Antigen specificity is unknown.

TCRdb's copy holds only in-frame clones and misses some; the assay was immunoSEQ multiplex PCR. Here the sample spans some 10,000 clones, roughly three quarters being singletons. V was clipped by 1 base and J by 4 bases; unmatched bases: 4. The germline CDR1 and CDR2 sequences are SGHRS and YFSETQ. The CDR3 runs to 15 residues. Sequencing was done on a sample of peripheral blood. The V gene is TRBV5-1, the J gene TRBJ1-4, with 7 bases matching TRBD1. The TCR sequence derives from a human donor with melanoma. CDR3 coding DNA: TGCGCCAGCAGCTTGAGGACAGGACTTAATGAAAAACTGTTTTTT. Amino acids: CASSLRTGLNEKLFF. The full variable domain, its missing parts supplied by reference TRBV5-1 and TRBJ1-4, is KAGVTQTPRYLIKTRGQQVTLSCSPISGHRSVSWYQQTPGQGLQFLFEYFSETQRNKGNFPGRFSGRQFSNSRSEMNVSTLELGDSALYLCASSLRTGLNEKLFFGSGTQLSVL.